A selection of T cell receptor beta chains follows, all from one sample in a study of cytomegalovirus exposure and HLA in healthy donors. The method was immunoSEQ multiplex PCR; TCRdb's version includes in-frame clones alone and lacks a portion of them. The sample yields about 140,000 clones, roughly 73% seen once. Sequencing was done on a sample of PBMCs. These receptor sequences come from a human donor in good health. Both conserved end residues are part of each CDR3. The order of the fields is CDR3 protein, CDR3 DNA, V gene, CDR3 length, D gene, J gene. D genes are given only for firm matches.

CDR3: CASTNAGDPYNSPLHF; DNA: TGTGCCAGCACCAATGCAGGGGACCCCTATAATTCACCCCTCCACTTT; V: TRBV28; length: 16; D: -; J: TRBJ1-6
CDR3: CATGGYGYTF; DNA: TGTGCCACCGGGGGGTATGGCTACACCTTC; V: TRBV19; length: 10; D: -; J: TRBJ1-2
CDR3: CASSEAHRNSPLHF; DNA: TGTGCCAGCAGTGAAGCACACAGGAATTCACCCCTCCACTTT; V: TRBV6-1; length: 14; D: -; J: TRBJ1-6
CDR3: CASSPPTGSNTEAFF; DNA: TGTGCCAGCAGTCCCCCGACAGGTTCCAACACTGAAGCTTTCTTT; V: TRBV6-1; length: 15; D: -; J: TRBJ1-1
CDR3: CASSVTYEQYF; DNA: TGTGCCAGCAGTGTAACCTACGAGCAGTACTTC; V: TRBV2; length: 11; D: -; J: TRBJ2-7
CDR3: CAISGGYLGGYTF; DNA: TGTGCCATCAGTGGAGGGTATCTGGGGGGCTACACCTTC; V: TRBV10-3; length: 13; D: -; J: TRBJ1-2
CDR3: CASSLGPSLAYEQYF; DNA: TGCGCCAGCAGCTTGGGGCCTTCCCTAGCCTACGAGCAGTACTTC; V: TRBV5-1; length: 15; D: -; J: TRBJ2-7
CDR3: CASSQVGAGGPTGELFF; DNA: TGTGCCAGCAGCCAAGTAGGAGCGGGAGGACCTACCGGGGAGCTGTTTTTT; V: TRBV4-2; length: 17; D: TRBD2; J: TRBJ2-2
CDR3: CAISEPGTSGGYEQYF; DNA: TGTGCCATCAGTGAGCCAGGGACTAGCGGGGGTTACGAGCAGTACTTC; V: TRBV10-3; length: 16; D: TRBD2; J: TRBJ2-7
CDR3: CAWKLGSPNYGYTF; DNA: TGTGCCTGGAAGTTGGGCAGTCCTAACTATGGCTACACCTTC; V: TRBV30; length: 14; D: -; J: TRBJ1-2
CDR3: CASSLRGVYYSYEQYF; DNA: TGTGCTAGCAGCCTACGGGGGGTCTACTACTCCTACGAGCAGTACTTC; V: TRBV7-7; length: 16; D: TRBD2; J: TRBJ2-7